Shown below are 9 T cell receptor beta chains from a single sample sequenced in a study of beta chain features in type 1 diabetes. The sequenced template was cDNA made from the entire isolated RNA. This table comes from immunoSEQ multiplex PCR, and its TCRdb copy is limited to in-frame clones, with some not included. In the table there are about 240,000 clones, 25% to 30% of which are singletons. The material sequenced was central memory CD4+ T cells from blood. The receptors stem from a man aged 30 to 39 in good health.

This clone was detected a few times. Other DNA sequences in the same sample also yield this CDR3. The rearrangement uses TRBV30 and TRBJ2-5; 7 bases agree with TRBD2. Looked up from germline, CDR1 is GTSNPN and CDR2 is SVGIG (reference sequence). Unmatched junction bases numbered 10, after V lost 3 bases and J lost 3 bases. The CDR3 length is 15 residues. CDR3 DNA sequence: TGTGCCTGGAGGGGGCGACTAGCTGAGAAAGAGACCCAGTACTTC. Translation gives CAWRGRLAEKETQYF.

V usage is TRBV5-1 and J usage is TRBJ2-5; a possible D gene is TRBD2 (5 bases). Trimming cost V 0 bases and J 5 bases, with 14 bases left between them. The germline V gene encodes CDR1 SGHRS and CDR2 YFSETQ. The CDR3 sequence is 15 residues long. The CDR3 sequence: CASSLAGNSWETQYF. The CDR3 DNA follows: TGCGCCAGCAGCTTGGCCGGGAATAGTTGGGAGACCCAGTACTTC.

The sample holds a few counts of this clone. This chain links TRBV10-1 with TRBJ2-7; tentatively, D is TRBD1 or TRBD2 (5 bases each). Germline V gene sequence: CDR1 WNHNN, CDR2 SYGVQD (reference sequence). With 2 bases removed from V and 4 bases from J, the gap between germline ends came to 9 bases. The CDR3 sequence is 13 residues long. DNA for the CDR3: TGCGCCAGCAGTGAGGGGGGAGCATACGAGCAGTACTTC. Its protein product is CASSEGGAYEQYF.

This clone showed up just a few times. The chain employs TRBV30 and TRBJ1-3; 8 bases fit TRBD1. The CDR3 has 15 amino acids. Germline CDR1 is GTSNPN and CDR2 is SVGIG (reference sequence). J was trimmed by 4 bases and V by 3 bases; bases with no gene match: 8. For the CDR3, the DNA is TGTGCCTGGAGATCACGAGGACAGGGCGGAAACACCATATATTTT. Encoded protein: CAWRSRGQGGNTIYF.

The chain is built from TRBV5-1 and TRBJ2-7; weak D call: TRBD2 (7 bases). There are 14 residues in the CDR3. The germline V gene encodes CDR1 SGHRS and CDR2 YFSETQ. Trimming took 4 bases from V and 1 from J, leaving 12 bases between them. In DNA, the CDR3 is TGCGCCAGCAGCCCACAGGGAGGGTCCTACGAGCAGTACTTC. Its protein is CASSPQGGSYEQYF.

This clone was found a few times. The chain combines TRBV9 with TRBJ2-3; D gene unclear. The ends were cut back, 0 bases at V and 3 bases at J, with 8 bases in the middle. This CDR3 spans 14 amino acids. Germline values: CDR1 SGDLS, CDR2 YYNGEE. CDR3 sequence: CASSVAPVTDTQYF. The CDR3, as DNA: TGTGCCAGCAGCGTAGCTCCGGTAACAGATACGCAGTATTTT. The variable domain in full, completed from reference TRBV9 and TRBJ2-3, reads DSGVTQTPKHLITATGQRVTLRCSPRSGDLSVYWYQQSLDQGLQFLIQYYNGEERAKGNILERFSAQQFPDLHSELNLSSLELGDSALYFCASSVAPVTDTQYFGPGTRLTVL.

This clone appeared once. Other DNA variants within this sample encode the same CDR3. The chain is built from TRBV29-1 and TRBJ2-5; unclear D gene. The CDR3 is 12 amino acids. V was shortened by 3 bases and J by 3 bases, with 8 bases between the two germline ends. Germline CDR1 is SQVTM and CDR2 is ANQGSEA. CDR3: CSVDGGKETQYF. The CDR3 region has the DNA TGCAGCGTTGACGGCGGAAAAGAGACCCAGTACTTC. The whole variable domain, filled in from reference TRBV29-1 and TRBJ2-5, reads SAVISQKPSRDICQRGTSLTIQCQVDSQVTMMFWYRQQPGQSLTLIATANQGSEATYESGFVIDKFPISRPNLTFSTLTVSNMSPEDSSIYLCSVDGGKETQYFGPGTRLLVL.

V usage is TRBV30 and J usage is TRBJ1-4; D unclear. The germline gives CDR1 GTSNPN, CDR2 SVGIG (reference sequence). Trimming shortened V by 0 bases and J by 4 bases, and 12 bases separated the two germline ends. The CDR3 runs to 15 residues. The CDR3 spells CAWSVFRSDNEKLFF. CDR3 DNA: TGTGCCTGGAGTGTTTTTCGGTCAGATAATGAAAAACTGTTTTTT.

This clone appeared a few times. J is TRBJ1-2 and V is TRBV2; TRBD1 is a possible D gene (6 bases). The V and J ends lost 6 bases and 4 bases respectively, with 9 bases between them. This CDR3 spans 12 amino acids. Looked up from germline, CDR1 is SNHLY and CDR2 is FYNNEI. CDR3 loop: CASRDSGYGYTF. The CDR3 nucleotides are TGTGCCAGCAGGGACAGCGGCTATGGCTACACCTTC.